Following are 32 T cell receptor beta chains from one sample sequenced in a study of blood T cell repertoires in COVID-19. Here immunoSEQ multiplex PCR was the method, and the copy in TCRdb shows in-frame clones only, minus some. The sample consists of about 71,000 clones, approximately 85% of them appearing once. Source material: peripheral blood. The receptors shown here come from an older man with acute or convalescent COVID-19.

In nucleotides, the CDR3 is TGTGCCAGCAGTGTCGGGCGGGGATCCTACGAGCAGTACTTC. It yields the protein CASSVGRGSYEQYF. The rearrangement uses TRBV2 and TRBJ2-7; D may be TRBD2 (6 bases). CDR1 SNHLY and CDR2 FYNNEI come from the germline V gene. The CDR3 covers 14 residues. Trimming took 4 bases from V and 1 from J, leaving 11 bases between them.

J is TRBJ2-3 and V is TRBV5-1; TRBD2 might be the D (6 bases). The CDR3 has 16 amino acids. The germline V gene encodes CDR1 SGHRS and CDR2 YFSETQ. V lost 5 bases and J lost 4, with 20 bases in between. CDR3 residues: CASRQIAGSWADTQYF. CDR3 DNA sequence: TGCGCCAGCAGGCAAATTGCGGGGTCTTGGGCAGATACGCAGTATTTT.

The J gene is TRBJ1-4, the V gene TRBV6-5, with 7 positions matching TRBD1. V lost 3 bases to trimming and J lost 2 bases; unmatched junction nucleotides: 6. CDR3 length equals 16 residues. Germline V gene data show CDR1 as MNHEY and CDR2 as SVGAGI. CDR3 in DNA: TGTGCCAGCAGTTATGGGCAGGGGGAGACTAATGAAAAACTGTTTTTT. This gives the protein CASSYGQGETNEKLFF.

The rearrangement joins TRBV7-2 to TRBJ2-7, with 7 bases lining up with TRBD2. J was trimmed by 2 bases and V by 4 bases; bases with no gene match: 8. The CDR3 consists of 15 residues. The germline V gene encodes CDR1 SGHTA and CDR2 FQGNSA. The CDR3 region has the DNA TGTGCCAGCAGCTCCTTGCTTGGGGGGGCCTACGAGCAGTACTTC. Protein sequence: CASSSLLGGAYEQYF.

The gene calls are TRBV7-4 and TRBJ2-1; D is possibly TRBD2 (5 bases). V dropped 2 bases and J dropped 3 bases, with 17 bases sitting between them. The V gene's germline CDR1 is SGHVT and CDR2 SQSDAQ. The CDR3 is 17 residues long. CDR3 amino acids: CASSLSFRGHDYNEQFF. CDR3 DNA sequence: TGTGCCAGCAGCTTATCTTTCCGAGGGCACGACTACAATGAGCAGTTCTTC.

The DNA of the CDR3 is TGTGCCAGCAGACCCCGTCTCGGGGGGCATCAGCCCCAGCATTTT. Protein: CASRPRLGGHQPQHF. The chain employs TRBV2 and TRBJ1-5, with D perhaps matching TRBD1 (6 bases). Germline CDR1 is SNHLY and CDR2 is FYNNEI. Trimming pared 6 bases from V and 5 bases from J, leaving 17 bases between. CDR3 length: 15 amino acids.

The chain combines TRBV5-1 with TRBJ1-1, with D possibly matching TRBD1 (6 bases). This CDR3 has 16 amino acids. The V gene lost 1 base and the J gene lost 4 bases, with 17 bases spanning the gap. From germline, CDR1 is SGHRS and CDR2 YFSETQ. The CDR3 sequence is CASSLISGGARTEAFF. The CDR3 nucleotides read TGCGCCAGCAGCTTGATTAGTGGGGGGGCGCGCACTGAAGCTTTCTTT.

Notes on this clone: A junction end diverges from the germline sequence, so it may reflect a read error. This chain links TRBV19 with TRBJ1-1; maybe TRBD1 (5 bases). The CDR3 totals 14 residues. Germline V gene sequence: CDR1 LNHDA, CDR2 SQIVND (reference sequence). CDR3 DNA: TGTGCCAGTAGGATAGGCAGGGCGAACACTGAAGCTTTCTTT. Its protein product is CASRIGRANTEAFF.

J is TRBJ2-3 and V is TRBV14, with D unresolved. CDR1 SGHDN and CDR2 FVKESK come from the germline V gene. The V and J ends lost 1 base and 6 bases respectively, with 11 bases between them. The CDR3 extends over 14 amino acids. This CDR3 reads CASSQALTVDTQYF. CDR3 in DNA: TGTGCCAGCAGCCAAGCCCTAACGGTGGATACGCAGTATTTT.

The chain is built from TRBV6-4 and TRBJ2-3; D possibly corresponds to TRBD2 (6 bases). Trimming shortened V by 3 bases and J by 2 bases, and 9 bases separated the two germline ends. Germline V gene data show CDR1 as MRHNA and CDR2 as SNTAGT. The CDR3 is 14 amino acids. The CDR3 is CASSEDYNTDTQYF. The CDR3 DNA reads TGTGCCAGCAGTGAGGACTACAACACAGATACGCAGTATTTT.

This chain links TRBV5-1 with TRBJ2-1, with 7 bases identical to TRBD1. This CDR3 spans 15 amino acids. With 1 base clipped from V and 1 base from J, the junction kept 2 bases outside the gene matches. CDR1 is SGHRS, CDR2 YFSETQ, per germline. The CDR3 bases are TGCGCCAGCAGCTTGACAGGGGCTTCCTACAATGAGCAGTTCTTC. Protein: CASSLTGASYNEQFF.

The chain carries TRBV3-1 (or the pseudogene TRBV3-2) and TRBJ2-2, with D unclear. Trimming left V 3 bases short and J 0 bases short, with 8 bases between. This CDR3 comprises 15 residues. CDR1 is LGHDT, CDR2 YNNKEL, per germline (reference sequence). The CDR3 protein is CASSHNVANTGELFF. The DNA for the CDR3 is TGTGCCAGCAGCCATAATGTAGCGAACACCGGGGAGCTGTTTTTT.

The chain carries TRBV2 and TRBJ1-2; 9 bases match TRBD1. V lost 10 bases to trimming and J lost 8 bases; unmatched junction nucleotides: 14. The germline CDR1 and CDR2 sequences are SNHLY and FYNNEI. CDR3 length equals 14 residues. The CDR3 DNA follows: TGTGCCATAGTAAAATCCGGGACAGGGAGCGGCTACACCTTC. The encoded protein is CAIVKSGTGSGYTF.

The chain joins TRBV3-1 (or the pseudogene TRBV3-2) to TRBJ1-5; the match to TRBD1 covers 10 bases. The CDR3 contains 16 residues. From germline, CDR1 is LGHDT and CDR2 YNNKEL (reference sequence). The junction had 4 bases not matched to a gene; V was cut back by 3 bases and J by 2 bases. CDR3 nucleotides: TGTGCCAGCAGCCACGGTGGACAGGGGGGCAATCAGCCCCAGCATTTT. Residues: CASSHGGQGGNQPQHF.

The chain's CDR3 is CASSSGLAGLYEQYF. CDR3 sequence (DNA): TGTGCCAGCAGCTCGGGGCTAGCGGGATTGTACGAGCAGTACTTC. The chain combines TRBV7-2 with TRBJ2-7; the match to TRBD2 covers 9 bases. V lost 4 bases, J lost 4 bases, and 8 bases stayed unmatched. Germline CDR1 and CDR2: SGHTA and FQGNSA. The CDR3 totals 15 residues.

The rearrangement uses TRBV6-2 or TRBV6-3 and TRBJ2-3; possibly TRBD1 for D (6 bases). V lost 6 bases to trimming and J lost 6 bases, with 10 bases between them. Looked up from germline, CDR1 is MNHEY and CDR2 is SVGEGT. This CDR3 region has 12 residues. As DNA, the CDR3 is TGTGCCAGCAGCCAACAGGGTGATACGCAGTATTTT. This translates into CASSQQGDTQYF.

The V call is TRBV6-2 or TRBV6-3, the J call TRBJ2-7; TRBD1 might be the D (6 bases). The CDR3 has 14 amino acids. Per germline, CDR1 MNHEY and CDR2 SVGEGT. V lost 1 base, J lost 2 bases, and 9 bases lay in between. The CDR3 loop is CASSYWDTTYEQYF. The CDR3 DNA reads TGTGCCAGCAGTTACTGGGACACGACCTACGAGCAGTACTTC.

The chain links TRBV7-2 to TRBJ2-5, with 11 nucleotides matching TRBD2. The CDR3 runs to 17 residues. V shed 5 bases and J 1 base; nucleotides not matched to a gene: 9. Germline CDR1 reads SGHTA; CDR2 reads FQGNSA. Here the CDR3 reads CASSPTPGLAVQETQYF. The CDR3, as DNA: TGTGCCAGCAGCCCCACACCGGGACTAGCGGTCCAAGAGACCCAGTACTTC.

Remarks on this clone: This sample also contains other DNA sequences that code for the same CDR3. This chain joins TRBV6-1 and TRBJ2-5; 8 nucleotides line up with TRBD2. Germline V lookup: CDR1 MNHNS, CDR2 SASEGT. The CDR3 totals 15 residues. Germline trimming cut 3 bases from V and 5 bases from J; bases unmatched to any gene: 8. DNA for the CDR3: TGTGCCAGCAGTGAGGAAGCGGGAGTAGGGGAGACCCAGTACTTC. Translating it yields CASSEEAGVGETQYF.

The chain joins TRBV19 to TRBJ2-2; D is uncertain. V was trimmed by 5 bases and J by 3 bases, leaving 10 bases between them. Germline V gives CDR1 LNHDA, CDR2 SQIVND (reference sequence). CDR3 size: 14 residues. CDR3 amino acids: CASSLPMDTGELFF. The CDR3 bases are TGTGCCAGTAGTCTGCCTATGGACACCGGGGAGCTGTTTTTT.

J is TRBJ2-5 and V is TRBV27; TRBD1 is a possible D gene (5 bases). This CDR3 is built from 16 residues. V was pared by 3 bases and J by 5 bases, with 19 bases between. CDR1 and CDR2 (germline): MNHEY, SMNVEV (reference sequence). Here the CDR3 reads CASSLGRQGPRETQYF. CDR3 in DNA: TGTGCCAGCAGTTTGGGTCGCCAGGGCCCTCGGGAGACCCAGTACTTC.

The chain is built from TRBV3-1 (or the pseudogene TRBV3-2) and TRBJ2-5, with a weak D call TRBD2 (7 bases). The length of the CDR3 is 14 residues. Germline V gives CDR1 LGHDT, CDR2 YNNKEL (reference sequence). The germline V and J ends were trimmed by 8 bases and 4 bases, with 17 bases remaining between them. CDR3 nucleotides: TGTGCCAGCCGAGGGACGGGGGGCACAGAGACCCAGTACTTC. Amino acids: CASRGTGGTETQYF.

V gene TRBV19 combines with J gene TRBJ2-7; 10 nucleotides align to TRBD1. V was pared by 9 bases and J by 2 bases, with 7 bases of the junction left unmatched. The CDR3 has 14 amino acids. Germline V CDR1 and CDR2: LNHDA, SQIVND (reference sequence). The CDR3 loop reads CASFAGTGAYEQYF. The DNA for the CDR3 is TGTGCCAGCTTCGCCGGGACAGGGGCCTACGAGCAGTACTTC.

The J gene is TRBJ2-5, the V gene TRBV7-2; 7 bases are shared with TRBD1. This CDR3 contains 14 residues. Germline V gene sequence: CDR1 SGHTA, CDR2 FQGNSA. Unmatched junction bases numbered 4, after V lost 3 bases and J lost 3 bases. CDR3 protein: CASSFDRVKETQYF. The CDR3 nucleotides are TGTGCCAGCAGCTTCGACAGGGTTAAAGAGACCCAGTACTTC.

The chain carries TRBV9 and TRBJ2-3; 11 bases are shared with TRBD1. V dropped 6 bases and J dropped 4; count of bases not matched to a gene: 10. CDR1 and CDR2 from the germline V gene are SGDLS and YYNGEE. The CDR3 spans 16 residues. The CDR3: CASKPGTGGVADTQYF. In DNA, the CDR3 is TGTGCCAGCAAGCCGGGGACAGGGGGAGTGGCAGATACGCAGTATTTT.

The J gene is TRBJ2-3, the V gene TRBV30, with D maybe TRBD2 (7 bases). The CDR3 runs to 15 residues. Trimming removed 2 bases at V and 2 bases at J, with 14 bases between. Per the germline V gene, CDR1 is GTSNPN and CDR2 is SVGIG (reference sequence). The CDR3 bases are TGTGCCTGGAGTCGGGGGGCCCAGTCCACAGATACGCAGTATTTT. Translation: CAWSRGAQSTDTQYF.

This rearrangement joins TRBV6-5 to TRBJ2-6, with D possibly matching TRBD1 (6 bases). CDR3 length: 15 amino acids. Trimming pared 4 bases from V and 1 base from J, leaving 8 bases between. Germline V gene data show CDR1 as MNHEY and CDR2 as SVGAGI. The CDR3 DNA follows: TGTGCCAGCAGTTTCAGGGGATCTGGGGCCAACGTCCTGACTTTC. This gives the protein CASSFRGSGANVLTF.

The rearrangement links TRBV10-2 to TRBJ2-7, with a possible D match to TRBD1 (6 bases). Germline CDR1 is WSHSY and CDR2 is SAAADI. This CDR3 is built from 13 residues. V was cut by 6 bases and J by 2 bases, with 11 bases left in between. The CDR3 loop is CASSGTFTYEQYF. The CDR3 DNA sequence: TGCGCCAGCAGCGGGACATTCACCTACGAGCAGTACTTC.

The chain uses TRBV19 and TRBJ2-2; no firm D call. V gave up 3 bases and J gave up 7 bases, with 9 bases separating them. The CDR3 loop spans 13 amino acids. CDR1 and CDR2 (germline): LNHDA, SQIVND (reference sequence). In DNA, the CDR3 is TGTGCCAGTAGTATGCGGATGTACGGGGAGCTGTTTTTT. Residues: CASSMRMYGELFF. The full variable domain, in which reference TRBV19 and TRBJ2-2 provide the parts outside the CDR3, is DGGITQSPKYLFRKEGQNVTLSCEQNLNHDAMYWYRQDPGQGLRLIYYSQIVNDFQKGDIAEGYSVSREKKESFPLTVTSAQKNPTAFYLCASSMRMYGELFFGEGSRLTVL.

The rearrangement links TRBV30 to TRBJ2-2; TRBD1 might be the D (6 bases). Trimming removed 4 bases at V and 4 bases at J, with 16 bases between. This CDR3 region has 15 residues. Germline V gene data show CDR1 as GTSNPN and CDR2 as SVGIG (reference sequence). The CDR3 loop reads CAWTTGSLGTGELFF. DNA for the CDR3: TGTGCCTGGACTACAGGGTCTCTCGGCACCGGGGAGCTGTTTTTT.

This sequence joins TRBV10-2 and TRBJ1-5; 9 nucleotides align to TRBD1. The CDR3 runs to 16 residues. Germline V CDR1 and CDR2: WSHSY, SAAADI. The J segment lost 7 bases and the V segment lost 5 bases, leaving 12 bases of the junction unmatched. In DNA form, the CDR3 reads TGCGCCAGCAGTCTCCGGACAGGGGAGAGGGGACAGCCCCAGCATTTT. Translating gives CASSLRTGERGQPQHF.

The genes are TRBV9 and TRBJ2-5; 10 bases fit TRBD2. The CDR3 has 16 amino acids. Per germline, CDR1 SGDLS and CDR2 YYNGEE. With 2 bases clipped from V and 4 bases from J, the junction kept 8 bases outside the gene matches. CDR3 DNA: TGTGCCAGCAGCGTCTCCGGGACTAGCGTAGGAGAGACCCAGTACTTC. This codes for CASSVSGTSVGETQYF. The variable domain in full, completed from reference TRBV9 and TRBJ2-5, reads DSGVTQTPKHLITATGQRVTLRCSPRSGDLSVYWYQQSLDQGLQFLIQYYNGEERAKGNILERFSAQQFPDLHSELNLSSLELGDSALYFCASSVSGTSVGETQYFGPGTRLLVL.